Shown below are 19 T cell receptor beta chains from a single sample sequenced in a study of blood T cell repertoires in COVID-19. Data came from immunoSEQ multiplex PCR; TCRdb stores just in-frame clones and leaves some out. The sample yields hundreds of thousands of clones, approximately 90% seen once. Sample: peripheral blood. The receptors originated from a woman aged 60 to 75 with acute or convalescent COVID-19.

The rearrangement uses TRBV7-2 and TRBJ1-1; D possibly corresponds to TRBD1 (6 bases). This CDR3 contains 11 residues. From germline, CDR1 is SGHTA and CDR2 FQGNSA. The V end was cut by 3 bases, the J end by 8 bases, with 7 bases between. CDR3: CASSFGQEAFF. DNA of the CDR3: TGTGCCAGCAGCTTTGGACAGGAAGCTTTCTTT.

The CDR3 DNA is TGTGCCAGCAGTGAAATTTCGGGTTGGGGCTACACCTTC. It specifies CASSEISGWGYTF. V is TRBV2 and J is TRBJ1-2; no definite D call. V was trimmed by 2 bases and J by 8 bases, leaving 12 bases between them. Germline loops: CDR1 SNHLY, CDR2 FYNNEI. This CDR3 has 13 amino acids.

The chain employs TRBV7-6 and TRBJ2-1; 12 bases fit TRBD2. This CDR3 has 17 residues. The V and J ends lost 5 bases and 0 bases, in that order; junction bases with no gene match: 5. Germline values: CDR1 SGHVS, CDR2 FNYEAQ. This CDR3 is CASSPWTSGVSYNEQFF. CDR3 sequence (DNA): TGTGCCAGCAGCCCCTGGACTAGCGGGGTCTCCTACAATGAGCAGTTCTTC.

This clone was detected only once. This chain joins TRBV15 and TRBJ1-3; tentatively, D is TRBD1 (6 bases). The V end was cut by 1 base, the J end by 8 bases, with 12 bases between. CDR3 length: 14 residues. Germline V gene data show CDR1 as LNHNV and CDR2 as YYDKDF (reference sequence). The CDR3: CATSRAAGVDTIYF. The CDR3 nucleotides read TGTGCCACCAGCAGAGCGGCAGGGGTAGACACCATATATTTT.

The chain uses TRBV19 and TRBJ1-5, with 8 bases identical to TRBD1. Germline loops: CDR1 LNHDA, CDR2 SQIVND (reference sequence). The CDR3 spans 16 residues. The trim removed 3 bases at V and 5 bases at J, leaving 9 bases unmatched. The CDR3 nucleotides read TGTGCCAGTAGTATCTCCCCGACAGGGGCAGATCAGCCCCAGCATTTT. Translation: CASSISPTGADQPQHF.

This clone was seen a single time. DNA for the CDR3: TGCGCCAGCAGCCAAGTTGACAGGGGGTACAATGAGCAGTTCTTC. This gives the protein CASSQVDRGYNEQFF. The V and J genes are TRBV4-1 and TRBJ2-1; 9 nucleotides match TRBD1. In germline, CDR1 is MGHRA, CDR2 YSYEKL. V was clipped by 1 base and J by 4 bases; unmatched bases: 2. This CDR3 has 15 amino acids.

V and J are TRBV29-1 and TRBJ1-3; no firm D call. In germline, CDR1 is SQVTM, CDR2 ANQGSEA. The V and J ends lost 4 bases and 0 bases respectively, with 7 bases between them. This CDR3 contains 13 residues. This CDR3 reads CSVGLISGNTIYF. CDR3 DNA sequence: TGCAGCGTTGGGCTGATCTCTGGAAACACCATATATTTT.

The V gene is TRBV3-1 (or the pseudogene TRBV3-2), the J gene TRBJ2-1; D is perhaps TRBD1 (6 bases). V was clipped by 1 base and J by 8 bases, with 18 bases between them. Per the germline V gene, CDR1 is LGHDT and CDR2 is YNNKEL (reference sequence). This CDR3 is built from 16 residues. CDR3 nucleotides: TGTGCCAGCAGCCAAGGTGGCAGGGGTCTTGCGGATGAGCAGTTCTTC. It is translated as CASSQGGRGLADEQFF.

This clone came up once. The CDR3 bases are TGTGCCAGCAGACAGGGGCGCGGTAATGAAAAACTGTTTTTT. The encoded protein is CASRQGRGNEKLFF. This chain uses TRBV2 with TRBJ1-4; 7 positions agree with TRBD1. Germline trimming cut 6 bases from V and 4 bases from J; bases unmatched to any gene: 5. The CDR3 is made up of 14 amino acids. Germline assignment: CDR1 SNHLY and CDR2 FYNNEI.

The chain has TRBV28 and TRBJ1-2; possible D gene TRBD1, 5 bases. Looked up from germline, CDR1 is MDHEN and CDR2 is SYDVKM. This CDR3 spans 14 amino acids. Trimming removed 4 bases from V and 7 bases from J, with 16 bases in between. The CDR3 coding sequence is TGTGCCAGCAGTTCACAGGACCGGGCATCTGGCTACACCTTC. As protein: CASSSQDRASGYTF.

This clone appeared once. The chain is built from TRBV7-3 and TRBJ1-6; 8 positions agree with TRBD1. This CDR3 comprises 15 residues. Trimming cost V 3 bases and J 6 bases; bases outside gene matches: 4. Per germline, CDR1 SGHTA and CDR2 FQGTGA. The CDR3 here is CASSLGTGVNSPLHF. The CDR3 DNA follows: TGTGCCAGCAGCTTGGGGACAGGAGTTAATTCACCCCTCCACTTT.

This CDR3 reads CASRTGYNTEAFF. The CDR3 coding sequence is TGTGCCAGCAGAACAGGGTACAACACTGAAGCTTTCTTT. J is TRBJ1-1 and V is TRBV6-6; a possible D gene is TRBD1 (6 bases). Germline V lookup: CDR1 MNHNY, CDR2 SVGAGI (reference sequence). The CDR3 consists of 13 residues. The ends were cut back, 6 bases at V and 2 bases at J, with 10 bases in the middle.

This chain joins TRBV3-1 (or the pseudogene TRBV3-2) and TRBJ1-4, with a possible D match to TRBD1 (5 bases). Per germline, CDR1 LGHDT and CDR2 YNNKEL (reference sequence). V lost 0 bases, J lost 8 bases, and 13 bases lay in between. The CDR3 is 15 residues long. CDR3 in amino acids: CASSQDLGRGEKLFF. CDR3 nucleotides: TGTGCCAGCAGCCAAGATCTGGGGAGGGGAGAAAAACTGTTTTTT.

The chain employs TRBV7-9 and TRBJ2-7, with D perhaps matching TRBD2 (6 bases). The CDR3 sequence is 13 residues long. Germline loops: CDR1 SEHNR, CDR2 FQNEAQ (reference sequence). The V gene lost 4 bases and the J gene lost 4 bases, with 11 bases spanning the gap. CDR3 in amino acids: CASSYPGGYEQYF. As DNA, the CDR3 is TGTGCCAGCAGCTATCCTGGGGGGTACGAGCAGTACTTC.

Comment on this clone: Other DNA sequences of this sample code for an identical CDR3. This chain joins TRBV24-1 and TRBJ2-1, with 10 bases that match TRBD2. The CDR3 is made up of 15 amino acids. Looked up from germline, CDR1 is KGHDR and CDR2 is SFDVKD. The trim removed 4 bases at V and 4 bases at J, leaving 3 bases unmatched. The CDR3 coding sequence is TGTGCCACCAGTGACGAGCGGGAGGGTTACAATGAGCAGTTCTTC. This codes for CATSDEREGYNEQFF.

This chain joins TRBV30 and TRBJ1-6; 7 nucleotides match TRBD1. Germline V gene sequence: CDR1 GTSNPN, CDR2 SVGIG (reference sequence). The CDR3 covers 16 residues. The V gene end was trimmed by 2 bases and the J gene end by 7 bases; junction bases not matched to a gene: 11. The CDR3 reads CAWSPPWTGLNSPLHF. Here the CDR3 DNA reads TGTGCCTGGAGTCCACCCTGGACAGGCTTAAATTCACCCCTCCACTTT.

Notes on this clone: A junction boundary mismatches the germline segment, possibly from a read error. Other DNA sequences from this sample encode an identical CDR3 as well. The CDR3 DNA sequence: TGCGCCAGCAGCCGAAGGGGGAGCTATGGCTACACCTTC. It specifies CASSRRGSYGYTF. The V and J genes are TRBV6-2 or TRBV6-3 and TRBJ1-2; D might be TRBD1 (6 bases). Germline lookup yields CDR1 MNHEY and CDR2 SVGEGT. This CDR3 has 13 amino acids.

This chain joins TRBV28 and TRBJ2-7; 7 bases map to TRBD1. This CDR3 comprises 12 residues. CDR1 MDHEN and CDR2 SYDVKM come from the germline V gene. Trimming cost V 3 bases and J 7 bases; bases outside gene matches: 3. In DNA form, the CDR3 reads TGTGCCAGCAGTTTGAGGGGGCGTGAGCAGTACTTC. Its protein product is CASSLRGREQYF.

This sequence joins TRBV6-2 or TRBV6-3 and TRBJ1-3; tentative D call: TRBD1 (5 bases). Germline assignment: CDR1 MNHEY and CDR2 SVGEGT. Trimming removed 5 bases at V and 0 bases at J, with 8 bases between. There are 14 residues in the CDR3. The CDR3 loop is CASSMTASGNTIYF. The CDR3 DNA sequence: TGTGCCAGCAGTATGACAGCCTCTGGAAACACCATATATTTT.